This T cell receptor (beta chain) was profiled in a study of blood T cells in healthy people across ages. Overall study results and limits: Samples with more naive T cells showed higher observed beta diversity. Per million T cells, the diversity of TCR beta decreased roughly linearly as age advanced.

Germline loops: CDR1 MGHRA, CDR2 YSYEKL. This CDR3 is 17 amino acids long. V trimming: 0 bases; J trimming: 3 bases; junction bases outside the gene matches: 8. Note on this clonotype: What it binds is not known.

The second PCR ran about 6 to 11 cycles with a sample-barcoded 5' primer and J-beta primers. TCRdb fed the 5' RACE reads into MiXCR, producing one record per CDR3 protein. Of some 1.6 million distinct CDR3 sequences listed, approximately 32% are singletons. Those donating, healthy Caucasian individuals from Russia, were aged roughly 6 to 95. Isolation recovered at least 6.5 million PBMCs from every sample. The TCR was taken from a woman in her twenties or thirties in good health. The rearrangement uses TRBV4-1 and TRBJ2-3, with 8 positions matching TRBD2. Sequencing used blood. Written as DNA, the CDR3 is TGCGCCAGCAGCCAAGATCCCCCACTAGCGGTAACAGATACGCAGTATTTT. Translating gives CASSQDPPLAVTDTQYF.